These 30 T cell receptor beta chains were sequenced from one sample in a study of blood T cell repertoires in COVID-19 (dated by TCRdb to 2020 to 2022). Library preparation employed the immunoSEQ multiplex PCR assay. Held by TCRdb, this immuneACCESS table contains in-frame sequences only and omits some clones. Under half of the omission traces to an unresolved V gene where checked; the cause of the rest is unknown. This sample comprises 430,000 or so clones, approximately 90% of them detected only once. In total, the top ten clones hold roughly 0.78% of the sample. The sequenced sample was peripheral blood. The source is a young man with COVID-19, enrolled during active disease.

The count of this clone is one. The CDR3 bases are TGTGCCAGCAGCTTAGAGATGCAGGGCGGTTCAGATACGCAGTATTTT. This encodes CASSLEMQGGSDTQYF. The chain employs TRBV11-2 and TRBJ2-3, with D possibly matching TRBD1 (5 bases). CDR3 size: 16 residues. Trimming cost V 0 bases and J 4 bases, with 14 bases left between them. CDR1 and CDR2 (germline): SGHAT, FQNNGV.

The chain carries TRBV10-3 and TRBJ2-7, with 9 bases identical to TRBD1. Germline trimming cut 2 bases from V and 3 bases from J; bases unmatched to any gene: 5. The CDR3 is 15 amino acids. Germline CDR1 reads ENHRY; CDR2 reads SYGVKD. The CDR3 DNA is TGTGCCATCAGTGAGGAGTCGGGACAGGGCTACGAGCAGTACTTC. Its protein is CAISEESGQGYEQYF.

This rearrangement joins TRBV7-2 to TRBJ2-7, with a tentative D call TRBD2 (6 bases). V was trimmed by 6 bases and J by 3 bases, leaving 18 bases between them. This CDR3 comprises 15 residues. Per germline, CDR1 SGHTA and CDR2 FQGNSA. CDR3 sequence reads: CASSYQGTPFYEQYF. The DNA of the CDR3 is TGTGCCAGCAGTTATCAAGGGACTCCCTTCTACGAGCAGTACTTC.

Written as DNA, the CDR3 is TGCAGCGTCGCCGACAACGAGCAGTACTTC. Its translation is CSVADNEQYF. V and J are TRBV29-1 and TRBJ2-7; unclear D gene. CDR3 length: 10 residues. The germline CDR1 and CDR2 sequences are SQVTM and ANQGSEA. V shed 6 bases and J shed 5 bases, with 8 bases lying between them.

This chain uses TRBV27 with TRBJ2-5; D remains ambiguous. The ends were cut back, 2 bases at V and 2 bases at J, with 9 bases in the middle. From germline, CDR1 is MNHEY and CDR2 SMNVEV (reference sequence). The CDR3 is 14 residues long. DNA of the CDR3: TGTGCCAGCAGTTTAATCGGGTCTCAAGAGACCCAGTACTTC. Translated: CASSLIGSQETQYF.

In its sample, this clone was seen once. This chain links TRBV11-2 with TRBJ2-1; 11 nucleotides align to TRBD2. V dropped 2 bases and J dropped 5; count of bases not matched to a gene: 5. The CDR3 consists of 16 residues. Germline assignment: CDR1 SGHAT and CDR2 FQNNGV. The CDR3 nucleotides are TGTGCCAGCAGCTTACGAGCGGGACTAGCGGACAATGAGCAGTTCTTC. Translated, it gives CASSLRAGLADNEQFF. Filled out from reference TRBV11-2 and TRBJ2-1, the complete variable domain reads EAGVAQSPRYKIIEKRQSVAFWCNPISGHATLYWYQQILGQGPKLLIQFQNNGVVDDSQLPKDRFSAERLKGVDSTLKIQPAKLEDSAVYLCASSLRAGLADNEQFFGPGTRLTVL.

This clone was seen just once. The rearrangement uses TRBV11-2 and TRBJ2-1; TRBD2 matches at 9 bases. Germline assignment: CDR1 SGHAT and CDR2 FQNNGV. CDR3 size: 17 residues. The junction had 15 bases not matched to a gene; V was cut back by 3 bases and J by 9 bases. The CDR3 is CASSFFAGRGGEGEQFF. As DNA, the CDR3 is TGTGCCAGCAGCTTTTTCGCTGGGCGGGGGGGAGAGGGTGAGCAGTTCTTC.

The rearrangement joins TRBV6-1 to TRBJ2-1, with TRBD2 matching 7 bases. The ends lost 1 base at V and 13 bases at J; junction bases unmatched: 4. CDR1 MNHNS and CDR2 SASEGT come from the germline V gene. The CDR3 spans 12 residues. This CDR3 is CASSEVGGRQFF. DNA for the CDR3: TGTGCCAGCAGTGAAGTGGGAGGGCGTCAGTTCTTC.

V usage is TRBV10-1 and J usage is TRBJ2-3, with D perhaps matching TRBD2 (6 bases). CDR1 WNHNN and CDR2 SYGVQD come from the germline V gene (reference sequence). Trimming cost V 1 base and J 4 bases, with 15 bases left between them. The CDR3 sequence is 16 residues long. CDR3 in DNA: TGCGCCAGCAGTGAGTATAGCGCGGGGACCGCAGATACGCAGTATTTT. Translated: CASSEYSAGTADTQYF.

Points on this clone: The same CDR3 is also encoded by other DNA sequences in this sample. The V call is TRBV4-1, the J call TRBJ2-3; D gene uncertain. V was shortened by 3 bases and J by 6 bases, with 7 bases between the two germline ends. The CDR3 consists of 12 residues. The germline CDR1 and CDR2 sequences are MGHRA and YSYEKL. The CDR3: CASSQVQDTQYF. In DNA form, the CDR3 reads TGCGCCAGCAGCCAGGTCCAGGATACGCAGTATTTT.

The CDR3 DNA follows: TGTGCCAGCAGTGCGCAGGGGGCTCTCCTTACCTACGAGCAGTACTTC. Protein: CASSAQGALLTYEQYF. This sequence joins TRBV2 and TRBJ2-7; 8 positions agree with TRBD1. Germline V gene lookup returns CDR1 SNHLY and CDR2 FYNNEI. The CDR3 runs 16 residues. V trimming: 4 bases; J trimming: 2 bases; junction bases outside the gene matches: 10.

The V and J genes are TRBV6-2 or TRBV6-3 and TRBJ2-1; 11 bases map to TRBD2. The germline CDR1 and CDR2 sequences are MNHEY and SVGEGT. This CDR3 spans 16 amino acids. V shed 4 bases, J shed 5 bases, and the junction held 7 bases outside the gene matches. The CDR3 region is CASSLLAGEVHNEQFF. The CDR3 DNA sequence: TGTGCCAGCAGTTTACTAGCGGGAGAGGTTCACAATGAGCAGTTCTTC.

This clone occurred a few times. This chain joins TRBV6-1 and TRBJ1-2; D call uncertain. Germline CDR1 MNHNS, CDR2 SASEGT. V lost 1 base, J lost 6 bases, and 9 bases lay in between. This CDR3 spans 13 amino acids. CDR3 nucleotide sequence: TGTGCCAGCAGTGAAGAGAGTGGAGATGGCTACACCTTC. Translated, it gives CASSEESGDGYTF.

This clone was recorded only once. This chain uses TRBV6-5 with TRBJ1-5; D remains ambiguous. This CDR3 contains 15 residues. In germline, CDR1 is MNHEY, CDR2 SVGAGI. V was clipped by 0 bases and J by 5 bases, with 11 bases between them. CDR3: CASSYSGHGDQPQHF. DNA for the CDR3: TGTGCCAGCAGTTACTCTGGGCATGGCGATCAGCCCCAGCATTTT.

This chain links TRBV7-8 with TRBJ2-7, with TRBD2 identical over 10 bases. Germline loops: CDR1 SGHVS, CDR2 FQNEAQ. CDR3 length equals 16 residues. Trimming at V came to 0 bases and at J to 2 bases, leaving 4 bases not matched to a gene. The CDR3 DNA is TGTGCCAGCAGCTTAGCACTAAGCGGGAGGGCCTACGAGCAGTACTTC. This codes for CASSLALSGRAYEQYF. The complete variable domain, with remaining parts taken from reference TRBV7-8 and TRBJ2-7, reads GAGVSQSPRYKVAKRGQDVALRCDPISGHVSLFWYQQALGQGPEFLTYFQNEAQLDKSGLPSDRFFAERPEGSVSTLKIQRTQQEDSAVYLCASSLALSGRAYEQYFGPGTRLTVT.

V and J are TRBV12-3 or TRBV12-4 and TRBJ2-7; D uncertain. V lost 6 bases, J lost 13 bases, and 10 bases lay in between. CDR3 size: 9 residues. For the CDR3, the DNA is TGTGCCAGCAGCCCCCCCCCATACTTC. Its translation is CASSPPPYF.

The V gene is TRBV5-4, the J gene TRBJ2-2, with D perhaps TRBD2 (5 bases). Germline values: CDR1 SGHNT, CDR2 YYREEE (reference sequence). CDR3 length: 15 residues. V was cut by 5 bases and J by 7 bases, with 18 bases left in between. This CDR3 reads CASSPREWGIGELFF. Here the CDR3 DNA reads TGTGCCAGCAGTCCAAGGGAGTGGGGAATCGGGGAGCTGTTTTTT. The full variable domain, rest sourced from reference TRBV5-4 and TRBJ2-2, is ETGVTQSPTHLIKTRGQQVTLRCSSQSGHNTVSWYQQALGQGPQFIFQYYREEENGRGNFPPRFSGLQFPNYSSELNVNALELDDSALYLCASSPREWGIGELFFGEGSRLTVL.

The V gene is TRBV25-1, the J gene TRBJ1-2, with 9 nucleotides matching TRBD1. The V segment lost 6 bases and the J segment 2 bases; nucleotides outside the gene matches: 7. CDR1 MGHDK and CDR2 SYGVNS come from the germline V gene. The length of the CDR3 is 15 residues. The CDR3 is CASSFPGQGNYGYTF. Written as DNA, the CDR3 is TGTGCCAGCAGCTTTCCGGGACAGGGAAACTATGGCTACACCTTC.

The gene calls are TRBV11-3 and TRBJ2-1; maybe TRBD1 (5 bases). Germline CDR1 is SGHNT and CDR2 is YENEEA. This CDR3 is 12 amino acids long. V was trimmed by 3 bases and J by 7 bases, leaving 7 bases between them. The chain's CDR3 is CASSFAGNEQFF. CDR3 DNA: TGTGCCAGCAGCTTCGCAGGGAATGAGCAGTTCTTC.

The V call is TRBV6-5, the J call TRBJ2-5, with a weak D call TRBD2 (5 bases). The CDR3 length is 15 residues. V dropped 5 bases and J dropped 5 bases, with 18 bases sitting between them. Germline lookup yields CDR1 MNHEY and CDR2 SVGAGI. The CDR3 bases are TGTGCCAGCAGTACCGACCGAGGGTCAAGGGAGACCCAGTACTTC. Translated, it gives CASSTDRGSRETQYF.

The V call is TRBV24-1, the J call TRBJ2-1; no reliable D call. The CDR3 has 15 residues. The ends were cut back, 1 base at V and 10 bases at J, with 16 bases in the middle. Germline V gene data show CDR1 as KGHDR and CDR2 as SFDVKD. The CDR3, as DNA: TGTGCCACCAGTGATTTAGGCCCTGCCTCACAGGAGCAGTTCTTC. Protein: CATSDLGPASQEQFF.

This chain links TRBV7-2 with TRBJ2-1, with 14 bases matching TRBD2. The CDR3 is made up of 17 amino acids. CDR1 is SGHTA, CDR2 FQGNSA, per germline. The J segment lost 8 bases and the V segment lost 1 base, leaving 7 bases of the junction unmatched. The CDR3 DNA follows: TGTGCCAGCAGCTTAGGGACTAGCGGGAGGTCTTGGGATGAGCAGTTCTTC. It is translated as CASSLGTSGRSWDEQFF.

The chain joins TRBV19 to TRBJ1-5; TRBD1 agrees at 7 bases. Trimming removed 3 bases from V and 6 bases from J; junction bases left unmatched: 2. The CDR3 loop spans 13 amino acids. Germline V gene sequence: CDR1 LNHDA, CDR2 SQIVND (reference sequence). CDR3 sequence: CASSMTGPQPQHF. The CDR3 nucleotides are TGTGCCAGTAGTATGACAGGGCCTCAGCCCCAGCATTTT.

The chain links TRBV7-6 to TRBJ2-1, with 9 positions matching TRBD2. Per the germline V gene, CDR1 is SGHVS and CDR2 is FNYEAQ. V was clipped by 5 bases and J by 2 bases; unmatched bases: 7. The CDR3 length is 16 residues. Here the CDR3 reads CASSLASGVTYNEQFF. The CDR3 DNA reads TGTGCCAGCAGCCTCGCTAGCGGGGTAACCTACAATGAGCAGTTCTTC.

This clone was seen only a few times. Other DNA sequences in this sample translate to the same CDR3. This chain uses TRBV10-3 with TRBJ1-1; possibly TRBD1 for D (5 bases). The germline V and J ends were trimmed by 0 bases and 6 bases, with 11 bases remaining between them. The germline gives CDR1 ENHRY, CDR2 SYGVKD. The CDR3 runs 14 residues. The chain's CDR3 is CAISESGGGAEAFF. The CDR3 bases are TGTGCCATCAGTGAGTCGGGGGGAGGGGCTGAAGCTTTCTTT.

Comment on this clone: The sample holds other DNA sequences that translate to the same CDR3. The chain joins TRBV18 to TRBJ2-7; D remains unclear. This CDR3 has 11 amino acids. Germline V gene lookup returns CDR1 KGHSH and CDR2 LQKENI. Trimming pared 5 bases from V and 1 base from J, leaving 3 bases between. In nucleotides, the CDR3 is TGTGCCAGCTCATCGTCCTACGAGCAGTACTTC. Amino acid sequence: CASSSSYEQYF.

CDR3 sequence (DNA): TGTGCCAGCAGCGCCATAGCGGGGGCACAAGAGACCCAGTACTTC. It translates to CASSAIAGAQETQYF. The chain employs TRBV7-8 and TRBJ2-5, with 9 bases that match TRBD2. Trimming at V came to 5 bases and at J to 2 bases, leaving 6 bases not matched to a gene. Germline loops: CDR1 SGHVS, CDR2 FQNEAQ. There are 15 residues in the CDR3.

This chain joins TRBV5-1 and TRBJ2-2, with 12 nucleotides matching TRBD2. From germline, CDR1 is SGHRS and CDR2 YFSETQ. This CDR3 comprises 16 residues. V lost 4 bases and J lost 5; bases outside the gene matches: 6. Written as DNA, the CDR3 is TGCGCCAGCAGCGGGGGACTAGCGGGTAGAACCGGGGAGCTGTTTTTT. As protein: CASSGGLAGRTGELFF.

The CDR3 loop is CASSQPGLYTGELFF. The DNA of the CDR3 is TGTGCCAGCAGCCAACCGGGACTGTACACCGGGGAGCTGTTTTTT. This sequence joins TRBV3-1 (or the pseudogene TRBV3-2) and TRBJ2-2; possible D gene TRBD2, 6 bases. CDR1 LGHDT and CDR2 YNNKEL come from the germline V gene (reference sequence). This CDR3 is 15 amino acids long. Trimming took 2 bases from V and 3 from J, leaving 10 bases between them.

The gene calls are TRBV5-1 and TRBJ1-2; 9 bases are shared with TRBD1. The germline V gene has CDR1 SGHRS and CDR2 YFSETQ. Trimming took 1 base from V and 6 from J; bases not matched to a gene: 16. This CDR3 comprises 18 residues. The CDR3 reads CASSLISVGTGFRNGYTF. The CDR3 DNA reads as TGCGCCAGCAGCTTGATCTCTGTCGGGACAGGGTTTCGGAATGGCTACACCTTC.